This entry is about one TCR beta chain. An end of the junction differs from the germline gene, which may be a read error. The TCR beta CDR3 regions underwent amplification using RNA transcripts as the source. The HTBI primer set drove a first-round RT-PCR of the TCR CDR3. One entry per CDR3 protein, called by TCRdb with MiXCR from the multiplex PCR reads. The sample lists roughly 550,000 distinct CDR3 sequences; about 16% were seen once. Each ophthalmopathy patient scored at least 3 on the Clinical Activity Score and at least 4 on NOSPECS grade, with duration under 3 months. The sample originates from a study of T cells in Graves' hyperthyroidism and ophthalmopathy. The sample taken for sequencing was blood. The TCR comes from a woman aged 25-40 years with Graves' ophthalmopathy.

The CDR3 DNA sequence: TGTGCCAGCAGCCAAATTGACACACTTAACTTC. Translating gives CASSQIDTLNF. The V and J genes are TRBV7-9 and TRBJ2-5; no clear D gene. CDR3 size: 11 residues. From germline, CDR1 is SEHNR and CDR2 FQNEAQ (reference sequence).